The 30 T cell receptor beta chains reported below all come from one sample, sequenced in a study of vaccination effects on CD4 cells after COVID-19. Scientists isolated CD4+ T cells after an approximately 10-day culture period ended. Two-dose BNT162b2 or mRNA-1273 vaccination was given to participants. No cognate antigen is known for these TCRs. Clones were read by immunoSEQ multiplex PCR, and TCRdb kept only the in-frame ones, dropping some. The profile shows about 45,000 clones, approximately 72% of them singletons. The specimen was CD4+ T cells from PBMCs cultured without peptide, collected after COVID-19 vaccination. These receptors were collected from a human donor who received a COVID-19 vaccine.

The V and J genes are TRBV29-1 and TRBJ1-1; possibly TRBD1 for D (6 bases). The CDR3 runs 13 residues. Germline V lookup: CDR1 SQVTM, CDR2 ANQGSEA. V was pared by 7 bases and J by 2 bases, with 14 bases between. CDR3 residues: CSARTDTNTEAFF. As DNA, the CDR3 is TGCAGCGCACGGACAGACACTAACACTGAAGCTTTCTTT.

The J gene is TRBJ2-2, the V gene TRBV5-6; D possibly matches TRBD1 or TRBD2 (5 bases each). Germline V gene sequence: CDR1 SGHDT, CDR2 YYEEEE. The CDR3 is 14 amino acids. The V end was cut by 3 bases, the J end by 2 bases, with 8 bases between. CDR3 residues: CASSSGPNTGELFF. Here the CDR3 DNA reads TGTGCCAGCAGCTCGGGACCCAACACCGGGGAGCTGTTTTTT.

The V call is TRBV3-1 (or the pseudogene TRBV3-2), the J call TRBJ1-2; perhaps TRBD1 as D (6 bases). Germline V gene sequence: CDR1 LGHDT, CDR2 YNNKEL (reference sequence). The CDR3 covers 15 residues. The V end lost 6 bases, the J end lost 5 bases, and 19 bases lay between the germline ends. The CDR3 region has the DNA TGTGCCAGCAGTCGCCCGGGGGCTAGGGCTTATGGCTACACCTTC. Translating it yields CASSRPGARAYGYTF.

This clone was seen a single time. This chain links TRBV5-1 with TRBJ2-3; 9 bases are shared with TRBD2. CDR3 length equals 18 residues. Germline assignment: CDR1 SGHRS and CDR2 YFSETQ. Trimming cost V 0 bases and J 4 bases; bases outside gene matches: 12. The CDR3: CASSLGFRAGGQADTQYF. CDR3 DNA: TGCGCCAGCAGCTTGGGGTTTCGGGCGGGAGGGCAAGCAGATACGCAGTATTTT.

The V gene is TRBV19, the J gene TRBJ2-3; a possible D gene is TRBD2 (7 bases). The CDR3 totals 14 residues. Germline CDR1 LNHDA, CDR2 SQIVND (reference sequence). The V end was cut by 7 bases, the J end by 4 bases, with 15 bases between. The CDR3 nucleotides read TGTGCCAGTACCTGGGGGGGCCCTGCAGATACGCAGTATTTT. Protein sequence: CASTWGGPADTQYF.

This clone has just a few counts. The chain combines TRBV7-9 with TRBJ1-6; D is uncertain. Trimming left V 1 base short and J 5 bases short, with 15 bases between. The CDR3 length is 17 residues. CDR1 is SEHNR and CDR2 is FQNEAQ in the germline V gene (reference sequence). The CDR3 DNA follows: TGTGCCAGCAGCTTAGACAGTTGGGCAGTTAATAATTCACCCCTCCACTTT. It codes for CASSLDSWAVNNSPLHF.

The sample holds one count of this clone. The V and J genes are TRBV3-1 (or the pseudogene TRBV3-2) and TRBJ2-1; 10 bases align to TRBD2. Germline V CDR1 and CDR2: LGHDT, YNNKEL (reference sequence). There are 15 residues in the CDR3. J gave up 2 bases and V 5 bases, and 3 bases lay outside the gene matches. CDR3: CASSGAGGAYNEQFF. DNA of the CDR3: TGTGCCAGCAGCGGAGCGGGAGGGGCCTACAATGAGCAGTTCTTC.

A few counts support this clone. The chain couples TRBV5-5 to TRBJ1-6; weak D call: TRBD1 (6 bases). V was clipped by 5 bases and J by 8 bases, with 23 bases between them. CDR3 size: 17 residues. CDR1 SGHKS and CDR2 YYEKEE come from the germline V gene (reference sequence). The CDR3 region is CASSSSPLGRGDSPLHF. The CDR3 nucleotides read TGTGCCAGCAGTTCTAGTCCTCTGGGCAGGGGTGATTCACCCCTCCACTTT.

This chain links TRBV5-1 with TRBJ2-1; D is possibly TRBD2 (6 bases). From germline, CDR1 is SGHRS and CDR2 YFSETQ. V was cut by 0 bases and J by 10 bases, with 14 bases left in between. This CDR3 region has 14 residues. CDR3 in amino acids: CASSLATTEGEQFF. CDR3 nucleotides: TGCGCCAGCAGCTTGGCAACCACGGAGGGGGAGCAGTTCTTC.

The CDR3 reads CASSYGTARHGYTF. The CDR3 region has the DNA TGTGCCAGCAGCTACGGGACAGCGCGCCATGGCTACACCTTC. The chain couples TRBV7-9 to TRBJ1-2; TRBD1 agrees at 7 bases. CDR1 SEHNR and CDR2 FQNEAQ come from the germline V gene (reference sequence). The CDR3 loop spans 14 amino acids. V lost 4 bases to trimming and J lost 6 bases; unmatched junction nucleotides: 8.

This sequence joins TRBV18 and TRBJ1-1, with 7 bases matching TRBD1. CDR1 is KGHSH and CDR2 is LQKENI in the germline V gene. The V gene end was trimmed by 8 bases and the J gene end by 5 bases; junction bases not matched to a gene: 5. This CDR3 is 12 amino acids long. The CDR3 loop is CASRTGQTEAFF. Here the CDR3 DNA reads TGTGCCAGCCGCACGGGACAGACTGAAGCTTTCTTT.

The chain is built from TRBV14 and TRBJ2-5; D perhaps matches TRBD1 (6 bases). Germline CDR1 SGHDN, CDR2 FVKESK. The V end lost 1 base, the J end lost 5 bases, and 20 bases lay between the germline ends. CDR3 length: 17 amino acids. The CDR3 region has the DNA TGTGCCAGCAGCCAAGCCGAGGGGGTACCCCCGAATGAGACCCAGTACTTC. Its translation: CASSQAEGVPPNETQYF.

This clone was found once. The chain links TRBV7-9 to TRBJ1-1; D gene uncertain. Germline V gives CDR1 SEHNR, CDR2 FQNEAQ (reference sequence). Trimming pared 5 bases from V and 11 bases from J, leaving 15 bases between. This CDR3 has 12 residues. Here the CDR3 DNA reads TGTGCCAGCAGCCCCCCTGGGCGGCGGGCTTTCTTT. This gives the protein CASSPPGRRAFF.

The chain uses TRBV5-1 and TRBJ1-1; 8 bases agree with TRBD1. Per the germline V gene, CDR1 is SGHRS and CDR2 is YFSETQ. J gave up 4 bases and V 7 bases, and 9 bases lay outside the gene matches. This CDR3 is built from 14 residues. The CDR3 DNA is TGCGCCAGCGGATCGGACAGGGTATCCACTGAAGCTTTCTTT. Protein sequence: CASGSDRVSTEAFF.

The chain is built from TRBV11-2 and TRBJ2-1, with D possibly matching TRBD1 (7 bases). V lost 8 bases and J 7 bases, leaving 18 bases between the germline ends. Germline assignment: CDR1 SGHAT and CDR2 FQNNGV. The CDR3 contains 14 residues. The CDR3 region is CASRDWRGPNEQFF. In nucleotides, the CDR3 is TGTGCCAGCCGTGATTGGAGGGGGCCTAATGAGCAGTTCTTC.

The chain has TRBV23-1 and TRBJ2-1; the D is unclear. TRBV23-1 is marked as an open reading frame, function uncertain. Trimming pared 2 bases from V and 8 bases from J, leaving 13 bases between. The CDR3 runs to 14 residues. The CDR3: CASSQPFRVHEQFF. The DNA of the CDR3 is TGCGCCAGCAGTCAACCCTTTAGGGTACATGAGCAGTTCTTC.

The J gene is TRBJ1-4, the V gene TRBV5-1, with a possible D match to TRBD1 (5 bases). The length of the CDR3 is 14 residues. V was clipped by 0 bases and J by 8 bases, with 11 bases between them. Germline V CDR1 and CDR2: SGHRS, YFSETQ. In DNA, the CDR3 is TGCGCCAGCAGCTTGGGGGGGAGTAGGGAAAAACTGTTTTTT. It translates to CASSLGGSREKLFF.

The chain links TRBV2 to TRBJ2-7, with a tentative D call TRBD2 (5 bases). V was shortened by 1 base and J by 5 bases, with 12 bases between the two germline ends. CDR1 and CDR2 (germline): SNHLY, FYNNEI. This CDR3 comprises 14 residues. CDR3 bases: TGTGCCAGCAGTGAAGATCCGGGAATCGACGAGCAGTACTTC. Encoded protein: CASSEDPGIDEQYF.

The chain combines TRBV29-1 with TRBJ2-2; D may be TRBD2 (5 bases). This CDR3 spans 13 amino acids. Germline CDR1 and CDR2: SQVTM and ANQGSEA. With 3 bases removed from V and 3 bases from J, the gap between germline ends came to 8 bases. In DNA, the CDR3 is TGCAGCGTTGATCCGGGATACACCGGGGAGCTGTTTTTT. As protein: CSVDPGYTGELFF.

The CDR3 loop is CASSPGGASGETQYF. For the CDR3, the DNA is TGTGCCAGCAGCCCGGGGGGGGCCTCTGGAGAGACCCAGTACTTC. This sequence joins TRBV13 and TRBJ2-5; 8 nucleotides align to TRBD2. CDR1 and CDR2 (germline): PRHDT, FYEKMQ (reference sequence). CDR3 length: 15 amino acids. The J segment lost 4 bases and the V segment lost 5 bases, leaving 9 bases of the junction unmatched.

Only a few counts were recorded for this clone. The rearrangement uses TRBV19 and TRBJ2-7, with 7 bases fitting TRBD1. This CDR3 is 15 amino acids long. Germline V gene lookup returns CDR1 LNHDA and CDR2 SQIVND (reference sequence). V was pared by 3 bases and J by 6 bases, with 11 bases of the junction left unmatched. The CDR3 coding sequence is TGTGCCAGTAGTATGTCGGCGGCAGGGGGTACCGAGCAGTACTTC. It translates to CASSMSAAGGTEQYF.

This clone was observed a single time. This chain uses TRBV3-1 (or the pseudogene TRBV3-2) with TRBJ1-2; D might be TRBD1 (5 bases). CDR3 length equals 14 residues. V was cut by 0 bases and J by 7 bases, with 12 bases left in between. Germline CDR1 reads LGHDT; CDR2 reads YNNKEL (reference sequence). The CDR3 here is CASSQDQGWTGYTF. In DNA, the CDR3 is TGTGCCAGCAGCCAAGATCAGGGCTGGACTGGCTACACCTTC.

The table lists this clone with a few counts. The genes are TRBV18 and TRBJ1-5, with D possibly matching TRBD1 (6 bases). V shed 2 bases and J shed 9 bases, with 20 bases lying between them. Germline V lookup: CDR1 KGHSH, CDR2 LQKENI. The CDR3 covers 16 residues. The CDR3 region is CASSPRTESSFRPQHF. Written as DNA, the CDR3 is TGTGCCAGCTCACCAAGGACAGAGTCGAGTTTTCGGCCCCAGCATTTT.

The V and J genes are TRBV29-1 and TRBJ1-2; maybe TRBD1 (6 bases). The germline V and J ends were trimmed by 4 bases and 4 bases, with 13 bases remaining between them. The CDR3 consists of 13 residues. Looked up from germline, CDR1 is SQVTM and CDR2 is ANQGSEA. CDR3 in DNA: TGCAGCGTTGTAACAGGGTCCAGCTATGGCTACACCTTC. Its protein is CSVVTGSSYGYTF.

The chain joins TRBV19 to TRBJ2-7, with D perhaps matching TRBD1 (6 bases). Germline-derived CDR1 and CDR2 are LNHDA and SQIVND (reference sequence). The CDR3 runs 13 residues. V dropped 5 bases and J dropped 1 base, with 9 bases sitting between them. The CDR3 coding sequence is TGTGCCAGTAGTCGAGACAGGTCCTACGAGCAGTACTTC. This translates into CASSRDRSYEQYF.

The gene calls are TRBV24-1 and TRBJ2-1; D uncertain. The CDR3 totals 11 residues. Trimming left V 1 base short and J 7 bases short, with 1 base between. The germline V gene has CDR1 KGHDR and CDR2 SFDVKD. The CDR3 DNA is TGTGCCACCAGTGATTTTAATGAGCAGTTCTTC. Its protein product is CATSDFNEQFF.

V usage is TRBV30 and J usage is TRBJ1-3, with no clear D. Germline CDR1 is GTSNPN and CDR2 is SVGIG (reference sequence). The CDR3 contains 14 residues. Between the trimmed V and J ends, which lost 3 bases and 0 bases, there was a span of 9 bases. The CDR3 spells CAWRIVRSGNTIYF. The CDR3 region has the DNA TGTGCCTGGAGGATTGTGCGCTCTGGAAACACCATATATTTT. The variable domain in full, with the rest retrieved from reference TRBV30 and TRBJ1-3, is SQTIHQWPATLVQPVGSPLSLECTVEGTSNPNLYWYRQAAGRGLQLLFYSVGIGQISSEVPQNLSASRPQDRQFILSSKKLLLSDSGFYLCAWRIVRSGNTIYFGEGSWLTVV.

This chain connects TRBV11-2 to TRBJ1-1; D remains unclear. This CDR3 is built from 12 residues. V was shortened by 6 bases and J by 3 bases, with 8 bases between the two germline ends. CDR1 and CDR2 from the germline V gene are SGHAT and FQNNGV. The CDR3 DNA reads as TGTGCCAGCAGGCGTTTTGACACTGAAGCTTTCTTT. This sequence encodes CASRRFDTEAFF.

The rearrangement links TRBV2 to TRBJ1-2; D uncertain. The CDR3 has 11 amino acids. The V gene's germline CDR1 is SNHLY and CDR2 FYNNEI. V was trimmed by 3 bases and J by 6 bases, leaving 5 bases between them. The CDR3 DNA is TGTGCCAGCAGTGAGTTTGATGGCTACACCTTC. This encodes CASSEFDGYTF.

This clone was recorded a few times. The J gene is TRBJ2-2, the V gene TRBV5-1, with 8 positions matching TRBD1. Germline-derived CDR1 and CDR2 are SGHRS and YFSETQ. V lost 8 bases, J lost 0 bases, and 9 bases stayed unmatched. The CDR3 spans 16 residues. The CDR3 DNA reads TGCGCCAGTAGCCTAATGACAGGGGCGAACACCGGGGAGCTGTTTTTT. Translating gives CASSLMTGANTGELFF. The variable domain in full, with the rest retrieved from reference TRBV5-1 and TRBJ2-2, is KAGVTQTPRYLIKTRGQQVTLSCSPISGHRSVSWYQQTPGQGLQFLFEYFSETQRNKGNFPGRFSGRQFSNSRSEMNVSTLELGDSALYLCASSLMTGANTGELFFGEGSRLTVL.